The T cell receptor (beta chain) described here comes from a study of cytomegalovirus exposure and HLA in healthy donors. Findings and limits, study-wide: High sensitivity and specificity were reportedly achieved when the classifier diagnosed cytomegalovirus status. CMV antigen specificity of three CMV-associated chains was confirmed in vitro. According to the study, 160 or so TCR beta chains were cytomegalovirus-associated. There were some public TCRs occurring in many donors, but most TCR sequences were rare.

Concerning this clone itself: The antigen is undetermined.

Germline CDR1 MNHEY, CDR2 SVGAGI. Trimming cost V 5 bases and J 5 bases; bases outside gene matches: 2. The CDR3 spans 13 residues. TCRdb's table, derived via immunoSEQ multiplex PCR, lists solely in-frame clones and lacks some. Among fewer than 120,000 clones listed, roughly 90% were seen once. This receptor was obtained from a woman aged 18 to 35 in good health and CMV-seronegative. V and J are TRBV6-5 and TRBJ2-7, with 11 bases aligning to TRBD1. Sequenced material: PBMCs. CDR3 protein: CASSGQGADEQYF. For the CDR3, the DNA is TGTGCCAGCAGTGGACAGGGGGCAGACGAGCAGTACTTC.